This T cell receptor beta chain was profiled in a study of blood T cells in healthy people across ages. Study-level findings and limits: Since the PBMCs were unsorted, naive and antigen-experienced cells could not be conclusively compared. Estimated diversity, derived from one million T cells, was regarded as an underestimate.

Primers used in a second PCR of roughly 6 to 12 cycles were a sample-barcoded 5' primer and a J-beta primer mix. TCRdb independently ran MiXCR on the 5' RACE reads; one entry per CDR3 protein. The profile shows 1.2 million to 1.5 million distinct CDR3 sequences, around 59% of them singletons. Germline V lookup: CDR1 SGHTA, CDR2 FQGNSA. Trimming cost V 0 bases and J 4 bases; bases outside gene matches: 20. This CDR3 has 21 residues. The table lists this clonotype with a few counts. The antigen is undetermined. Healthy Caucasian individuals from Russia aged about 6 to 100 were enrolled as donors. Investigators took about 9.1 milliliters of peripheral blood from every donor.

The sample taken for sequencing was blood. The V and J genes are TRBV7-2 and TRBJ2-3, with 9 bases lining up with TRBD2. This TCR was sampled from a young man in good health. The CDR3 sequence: CASSLARIWREGRQAPDTQYF. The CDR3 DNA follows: TGTGCCAGCAGCTTAGCCCGGATTTGGCGGGAGGGCCGACAGGCCCCAGATACGCAGTATTTT.